These 3 T cell receptor beta chains came from one sample sequenced in a study of shared clonotypes between healthy human individuals. Using immunoSEQ multiplex PCR, the repertoire was profiled, and TCRdb retains in-frame clones only, with some absent. The table shows 2 million to 2.5 million clones, with approximately 94% occurring only once. The sequencing sample was made of naive CD4+ T cells from PBMCs. Subset described: CD45RA+ positively selected. The receptor source for this set is a man aged 18 to 29 in good health. Some clones in this sample may be carry-over from other donors' samples.

This chain links TRBV11-3 with TRBJ2-7; D is uncertain. The CDR3 length is 12 residues. CDR1 is SGHNT, CDR2 YENEEA, per germline. V was pared by 5 bases and J by 9 bases, with 14 bases between. The CDR3 DNA follows: TGTGCCAGCAGCCCGGACCGCACCGCGCAGTACTTC. It yields the protein CASSPDRTAQYF. Full variable domain (outside the CDR3, taken from reference TRBV11-3 and TRBJ2-7): EAGVVQSPRYKIIEKKQPVAFWCNPISGHNTLYWYLQNLGQGPELLIRYENEEAVDDSQLPKDRFSAERLKGVDSTLKIQPAELGDSAVYLCASSPDRTAQYFGPGTRLTVT.

In its sample, this clone was seen once. The rearrangement joins TRBV5-4 to TRBJ2-3, with 7 bases matching TRBD2. The V and J ends lost 4 bases and 2 bases, in that order; junction bases with no gene match: 7. This CDR3 has 15 residues. Germline V gene lookup returns CDR1 SGHNT and CDR2 YYREEE (reference sequence). This chain's CDR3 is CASSKGTITTDTQYF. Written as DNA, the CDR3 is TGTGCCAGCAGCAAAGGGACTATTACCACAGATACGCAGTATTTT.

CDR3 in amino acids: CASSQRDLIDEQFF. CDR3 nucleotides: TGCGCCAGCAGCCAGCGGGATCTGATCGATGAGCAGTTCTTC. V is TRBV4-1 and J is TRBJ2-1; D perhaps matches TRBD2 (6 bases). The V and J ends lost 3 bases and 8 bases respectively, with 14 bases between them. Looked up from germline, CDR1 is MGHRA and CDR2 is YSYEKL. There are 14 residues in the CDR3.